These T cell receptor beta chains were read from a single sample in a study of CD8 T cells in ankylosing spondylitis. TCRdb itself ran the 5' RACE reads through MiXCR, one entry per CDR3 protein. The data contain 270,000 or so distinct CDR3 sequences, 18% of them singletons. The sequencing sample was made of blood, either unsorted or a sorted T cell fraction (not recorded which). These receptors came from a male donor with ankylosing spondylitis or in good health (not recorded which). The CDR3 runs from the conserved cysteine through the conserved F or W. Fields, in order: D gene, J gene, V gene, clone size, CDR3 DNA, CDR3 protein. A D gene is named only where the DNA matches it firmly. A row's size may be missing; if present it is once, few, many or a size class.

d_call: NA; j_call: TRBJ2-5; v_call: TRBV6-5; clone_size: NA; cdr3_nt: TGTGCCAGCAGTTACTCATCGGGAGAGACCCAGTACTTC; cdr3_aa: CASSYSSGETQYF
d_call: TRBD2; j_call: TRBJ2-1; v_call: TRBV4-2; clone_size: NA; cdr3_nt: TGTGCCAGCAGCCAACCTCCTGGCGGGGGCTACAATGAGCAGTTCTTC; cdr3_aa: CASSQPPGGGYNEQFF
d_call: NA; j_call: TRBJ2-5; v_call: TRBV7-6; clone_size: NA; cdr3_nt: TGTGCCAGCAGCTCAACCGAAGAGACCCAGTACTTC; cdr3_aa: CASSSTEETQYF
d_call: TRBD1; j_call: TRBJ2-2; v_call: TRBV7-2; clone_size: few; cdr3_nt: TGTGCCAGCAGCCAGGGGGACAGGATAACCGGGGAGCTGTTTTTT; cdr3_aa: CASSQGDRITGELFF
d_call: NA; j_call: TRBJ2-5; v_call: TRBV2; clone_size: few; cdr3_nt: TGTGCCAGCAGTATGATCCGGGACTTCCAAGAGACCCAGTACTTC; cdr3_aa: CASSMIRDFQETQYF
d_call: NA; j_call: TRBJ2-1; v_call: TRBV14; clone_size: few; cdr3_nt: TGTGCCAGCAGCCGGGGGTCCCAGCTATCCTACAATGAGCAGTTCTTC; cdr3_aa: CASSRGSQLSYNEQFF
d_call: NA; j_call: TRBJ2-1; v_call: TRBV20-1; clone_size: NA; cdr3_nt: TGCAGTGTGATCAGACCTTGGGGGTACAATGAGCAGTTCTTC; cdr3_aa: CSVIRPWGYNEQFF
d_call: TRBD2; j_call: TRBJ2-5; v_call: TRBV29-1; clone_size: NA; cdr3_nt: TGCAGCGTCCACCGCGGACTAGCGGGAGAGCGCGTAGGGGAGACCCAGTACTTC; cdr3_aa: CSVHRGLAGERVGETQYF
d_call: TRBD1; j_call: TRBJ2-7; v_call: TRBV2; clone_size: NA; cdr3_nt: TGTGCCAGCACACCAGGGGGTACCTACGAGCAGTACTTC; cdr3_aa: CASTPGGTYEQYF
d_call: NA; j_call: TRBJ2-3; v_call: TRBV4-1; clone_size: few; cdr3_nt: TGCGCCAGCAGCCAAGGCGGATCAGATACGCAGTATTTT; cdr3_aa: CASSQGGSDTQYF
d_call: TRBD2; j_call: TRBJ2-3; v_call: TRBV5-1; clone_size: few; cdr3_nt: TGCGCCAGCAGCACTGGGACTAGCGGAGTAGATACGCAGTATTTT; cdr3_aa: CASSTGTSGVDTQYF
d_call: TRBD1; j_call: TRBJ2-5; v_call: TRBV6-1; clone_size: many; cdr3_nt: TGTGCCAGCAGCACTACTGATACAGGGGGAGGAGAGACCCAGTACTTC; cdr3_aa: CASSTTDTGGGETQYF
d_call: TRBD1; j_call: TRBJ2-3; v_call: TRBV7-9; clone_size: NA; cdr3_nt: TGTGCCAGCAGCACGCGACAGGGGGCGAAAGCAGATACGCAGTATTTT; cdr3_aa: CASSTRQGAKADTQYF
d_call: NA; j_call: TRBJ2-5; v_call: TRBV4-1; clone_size: NA; cdr3_nt: TGCGCCAGCAGCCGGGTAATTAGCGGCCAAGAGACCCAGTACTTC; cdr3_aa: CASSRVISGQETQYF
d_call: NA; j_call: TRBJ1-2; v_call: TRBV27; clone_size: NA; cdr3_nt: TGTGCCAGCAGTTTAGGGAGGACGGCCCCTGGTGGCTACACCTTC; cdr3_aa: CASSLGRTAPGGYTF
d_call: NA; j_call: TRBJ2-7; v_call: TRBV12-3/TRBV12-4; clone_size: few; cdr3_nt: TGTGCCAGCAGTTTTGGGAAAACAGGGTCCTACGAGCAGTACTTC; cdr3_aa: CASSFGKTGSYEQYF
d_call: NA; j_call: TRBJ2-7; v_call: TRBV29-1; clone_size: NA; cdr3_nt: TGCAGCGTTGAAGAAGGTGGGGGCGAGTCCTACGAGCAGTACTTC; cdr3_aa: CSVEEGGGESYEQYF
d_call: TRBD1; j_call: TRBJ2-7; v_call: TRBV10-3; clone_size: NA; cdr3_nt: TGTGCCATCAGTGAGTTTGACAGGGTGATCTACGAGCAGTACTTC; cdr3_aa: CAISEFDRVIYEQYF
d_call: TRBD2; j_call: TRBJ2-1; v_call: TRBV4-2; clone_size: NA; cdr3_nt: TGTGCCAGCAGCCAAGAAAGGAGTTGGGGACTAGCGGGGCCCAATGAGCAGTTCTTC; cdr3_aa: CASSQERSWGLAGPNEQFF
d_call: NA; j_call: TRBJ2-3; v_call: TRBV5-1; clone_size: few; cdr3_nt: TGCGCCAGCAGCTTGGCCAGTTACGGCACAGATACGCAGTATTTT; cdr3_aa: CASSLASYGTDTQYF
d_call: NA; j_call: TRBJ2-5; v_call: TRBV27; clone_size: few; cdr3_nt: TGTGCCAGCAGTTTATCTTCGTGGGAGACCCAGTACTTC; cdr3_aa: CASSLSSWETQYF
d_call: NA; j_call: TRBJ2-3; v_call: TRBV4-2; clone_size: NA; cdr3_nt: TGTGCCAGCAGCCAAGTCAGGTCTAGCACAGATACGCAGTATTTT; cdr3_aa: CASSQVRSSTDTQYF
d_call: TRBD1; j_call: TRBJ2-7; v_call: TRBV28; clone_size: NA; cdr3_nt: TGTGCCAGCAGTTCGATCCGGGACAGGGTACTTGGTAATGGGTACTTC; cdr3_aa: CASSSIRDRVLGNGYF
d_call: NA; j_call: TRBJ2-1; v_call: TRBV7-3; clone_size: few; cdr3_nt: TGTGCCAGCAGCCCCACCCTGGGGTCCTACAATGAGCAGTTCTTC; cdr3_aa: CASSPTLGSYNEQFF
d_call: TRBD1; j_call: TRBJ2-1; v_call: TRBV20-1; clone_size: few; cdr3_nt: TGCAGTGCTAGTTCCACAGGGGAAACCTACAATGAGCAGTTCTTC; cdr3_aa: CSASSTGETYNEQFF
d_call: TRBD1; j_call: TRBJ1-4; v_call: TRBV6-1; clone_size: few; cdr3_nt: TGTGCCAGCAGGAGGGACAGGGAGGCAACTAATGAAAAACTGTTTTTT; cdr3_aa: CASRRDREATNEKLFF
d_call: TRBD2; j_call: TRBJ2-2; v_call: TRBV11-2; clone_size: NA; cdr3_nt: TGTGCCAGCAGAGGACTAGCGGGGGTCACCGGGGAGCTGTTTTTT; cdr3_aa: CASRGLAGVTGELFF
d_call: TRBD2; j_call: TRBJ2-5; v_call: TRBV4-1; clone_size: many; cdr3_nt: TGCGCCAGCAGCCAAGTCCCCCGGACTAGCGGGTTAGAAGAGACCCAGTACTTC; cdr3_aa: CASSQVPRTSGLEETQYF
d_call: TRBD1; j_call: TRBJ1-1; v_call: TRBV4-2; clone_size: few; cdr3_nt: TGTGCCAGCAGCCCGGGACAGAACATGAACACTGAAGCTTTCTTT; cdr3_aa: CASSPGQNMNTEAFF